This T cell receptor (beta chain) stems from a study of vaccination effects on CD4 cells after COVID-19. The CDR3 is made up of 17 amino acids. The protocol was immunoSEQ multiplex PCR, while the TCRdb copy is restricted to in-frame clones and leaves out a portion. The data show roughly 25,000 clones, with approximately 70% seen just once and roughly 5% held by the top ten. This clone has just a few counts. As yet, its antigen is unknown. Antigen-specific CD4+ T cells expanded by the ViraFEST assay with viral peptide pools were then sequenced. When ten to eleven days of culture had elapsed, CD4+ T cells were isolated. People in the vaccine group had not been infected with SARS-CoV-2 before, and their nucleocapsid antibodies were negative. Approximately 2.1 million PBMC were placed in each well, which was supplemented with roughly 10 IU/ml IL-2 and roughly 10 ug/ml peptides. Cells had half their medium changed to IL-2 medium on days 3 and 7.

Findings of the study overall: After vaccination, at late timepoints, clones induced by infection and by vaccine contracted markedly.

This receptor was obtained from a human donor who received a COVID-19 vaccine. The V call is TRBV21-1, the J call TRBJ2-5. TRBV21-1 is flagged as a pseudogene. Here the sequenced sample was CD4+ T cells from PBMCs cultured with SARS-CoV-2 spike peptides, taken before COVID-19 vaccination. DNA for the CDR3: TGTGCCAGCAGCAAAGAGGCGGGACACCCAACCAAAGAGACCCAGTACTTC. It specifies CASSKEAGHPTKETQYF.